The 8 T cell receptor beta chains listed next were all sequenced from one sample in a study of T cells after posttransplantation cyclophosphamide. TCRdb's table, derived via immunoSEQ multiplex PCR, lists solely in-frame clones and lacks some. Listed for the sample are approximately 30,000 clones, none seen a single time. The sample comprised PBMCs. These receptors originate from a woman between 50 and 59 years old in good health and a related stem cell transplant donor.

There are many counts of this clone. This chain connects TRBV5-1 to TRBJ1-2; 7 bases match TRBD1. Looked up from germline, CDR1 is SGHRS and CDR2 is YFSETQ. V shed 6 bases, J shed 2 bases, and the junction held 7 bases outside the gene matches. The CDR3 has 14 amino acids. The CDR3, as DNA: TGCGCCAGCACCTCAAGACAGGGAAACTATGGCTACACCTTC. It encodes CASTSRQGNYGYTF.

This clone was detected ten times or more. This rearrangement joins TRBV2 to TRBJ2-1, with 10 bases aligning to TRBD1. Looked up from germline, CDR1 is SNHLY and CDR2 is FYNNEI. This CDR3 contains 16 residues. After removal of 6 bases from V and 4 bases from J, the junction contained 9 bases not matched to a gene. This chain's CDR3 is CASRQRTGGGYNEQFF. CDR3 nucleotides: TGTGCCAGCAGACAACGGACAGGGGGGGGGTACAATGAGCAGTTCTTC.

In its sample, this clone was seen many times. CDR3 nucleotide sequence: TGCGCCAGCAGCCCCAGACTAGCGGGAGAATACGAGCAGTACTTC. Translated: CASSPRLAGEYEQYF. V and J are TRBV4-1 and TRBJ2-7, with 12 bases that match TRBD2. V dropped 4 bases and J dropped 4; count of bases not matched to a gene: 5. Germline CDR1 and CDR2: MGHRA and YSYEKL. The length of the CDR3 is 15 residues.

This clone was seen many times. This rearrangement joins TRBV6-1 to TRBJ2-3, with 7 bases that match TRBD1. Trimming removed 5 bases from V and 4 bases from J; junction bases left unmatched: 6. The CDR3 spans 14 residues. Germline V CDR1 and CDR2: MNHNS, SASEGT. The CDR3 nucleotides read TGTGCCAGCAGTCAGGGGGTGGGAGCAGATACGCAGTATTTT. This translates into CASSQGVGADTQYF.

This clone occurred a few times. The chain has TRBV7-3 and TRBJ2-3; TRBD2 matches at 12 bases. In germline, CDR1 is SGHTA, CDR2 FQGTGA. CDR3 size: 16 residues. Trimming took 2 bases from V and 2 from J; bases not matched to a gene: 2. The CDR3 DNA follows: TGTGCCAGCAGCTTAGGACTAGCGGGGATCACAGATACGCAGTATTTT. Its protein is CASSLGLAGITDTQYF.

The chain carries TRBV27 and TRBJ2-7; D may be TRBD1 (6 bases). This CDR3 comprises 15 residues. V lost 7 bases and J 3 bases, leaving 19 bases between the germline ends. Germline values: CDR1 MNHEY, CDR2 SMNVEV (reference sequence). CDR3: CASIPLAGDIYEQYF. The CDR3 nucleotides read TGTGCCAGCATTCCATTAGCCGGGGACATCTACGAGCAGTACTTC.

This clone was observed at least ten times. The V call is TRBV15, the J call TRBJ1-4, with a weak D call TRBD1 (6 bases). The CDR3 contains 15 residues. CDR1 LNHNV and CDR2 YYDKDF come from the germline V gene (reference sequence). The ends were cut back, 4 bases at V and 5 bases at J, with 14 bases in the middle. The CDR3 loop reads CATSNRGAQNEKLFF. The CDR3 nucleotides read TGTGCCACCAGCAACCGGGGGGCCCAGAATGAAAAACTGTTTTTT.

This clone was detected ten times or more. The junction differs from germline at one of its ends, possibly a read error. The rearrangement joins TRBV18 to TRBJ2-1; 9 bases are shared with TRBD2. CDR3 length: 15 amino acids. Germline CDR1 KGHSH, CDR2 LQKENI. Written as DNA, the CDR3 is TGTGCCAGCTCGCCACCTAGCGGGATAGGGGGTGAGCAGTTCTTC. Its protein product is CASSPPSGIGGEQFF.